The sequence of this T cell receptor beta chain was determined in a study of shared clonotypes between healthy human individuals. Trimming stripped 6 bases from V and 0 bases from J, with 13 bases between. Germline V gene sequence: CDR1 WSHSY, CDR2 SAAADI. This CDR3 has 15 residues. Comments on this clone: What it recognizes is unknown.

The study's findings and limits: The study sampled only blood, and tissue repertoires likely differ. Across subsets, estimated richness was generally greater for naive than for memory populations.

Approximately 200 ng DNA, 30,000 to 35,000 T cell genomes, went into each sorted-subset replicate PCR. Data came from immunoSEQ multiplex PCR; TCRdb stores just in-frame clones and leaves some out. The data contain 650,000 to 750,000 clones, 55% to 75% of them singletons. The source is a woman aged 30 to 39 in good health. V usage is TRBV10-2 and J usage is TRBJ2-3; D may be TRBD2 (5 bases). The sequenced sample was memory CD4+ T cells sorted from blood. Subset here: CD45RA-negative fraction. CDR3: CASSQRAESTDTQYF. The CDR3 coding sequence is TGCGCCAGCAGCCAAAGAGCGGAGAGCACAGATACGCAGTATTTT.